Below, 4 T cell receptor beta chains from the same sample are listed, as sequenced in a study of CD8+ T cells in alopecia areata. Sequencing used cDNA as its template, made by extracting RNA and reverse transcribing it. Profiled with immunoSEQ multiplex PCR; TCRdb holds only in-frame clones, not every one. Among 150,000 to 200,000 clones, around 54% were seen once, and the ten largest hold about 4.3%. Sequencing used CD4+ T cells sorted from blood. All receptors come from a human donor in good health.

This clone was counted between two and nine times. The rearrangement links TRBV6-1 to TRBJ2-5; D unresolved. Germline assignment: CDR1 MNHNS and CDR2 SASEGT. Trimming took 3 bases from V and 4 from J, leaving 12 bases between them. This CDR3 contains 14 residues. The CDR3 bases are TGTGCCAGCAGTGATGGCCCGGGCCGAGAGACCCAGTACTTC. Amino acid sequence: CASSDGPGRETQYF.

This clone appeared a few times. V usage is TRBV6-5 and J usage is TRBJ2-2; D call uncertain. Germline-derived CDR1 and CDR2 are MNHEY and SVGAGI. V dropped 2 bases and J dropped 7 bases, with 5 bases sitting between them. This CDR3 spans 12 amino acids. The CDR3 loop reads CASSYNIGELFF. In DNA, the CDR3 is TGTGCCAGCAGTTACAATATCGGGGAGCTGTTTTTT.

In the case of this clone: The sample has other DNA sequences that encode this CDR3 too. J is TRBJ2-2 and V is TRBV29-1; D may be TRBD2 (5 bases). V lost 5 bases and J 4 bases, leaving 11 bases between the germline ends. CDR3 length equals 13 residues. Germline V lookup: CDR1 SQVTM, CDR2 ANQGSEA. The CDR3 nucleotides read TGCAGCGTTAGGGAGTCGGGCACCGGGGAGCTGTTTTTT. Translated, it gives CSVRESGTGELFF.

DNA for the CDR3: TGTGCCACCAGCTTCGCGGGAGGAAATGAGCAGTTCTTC. Protein product: CATSFAGGNEQFF. V usage is TRBV15 and J usage is TRBJ2-1, with 8 bases lining up with TRBD2. This CDR3 has 13 amino acids. Germline trimming cut 5 bases from V and 7 bases from J; bases unmatched to any gene: 4. From germline, CDR1 is LNHNV and CDR2 YYDKDF (reference sequence).